This TCR beta chain was documented in a study of regulatory T cells in long-lasting Graves disease. As for the study in general: Patients met the persistent Graves' disease definition after over 5 years of antithyroid drugs with positive TSH receptor antibodies.

This CDR3 comprises 15 residues. Germline-derived CDR1 and CDR2 are KGHSH and LQKENI. J lost 6 bases, V lost 4 bases, and 10 bases had no gene match. Assembly of TCR beta libraries relied on iRepertoire HTBI primers together with Arm-PCR of CDR3 regions. TCRdb re-called the multiplex PCR reads with MiXCR, one entry per CDR3 protein. The sample records fewer than 450,000 distinct CDR3 sequences, less than 25% being singletons. This sample's time point: persistent/refractory GD, antithyroid drugs over 5 years with positive TRAb. TCR sequences were obtained from RNA taken from PBMCs. EDTA tubes received about 8.2 milliliters of drawn peripheral blood. In this sample, this clonotype turned up many times.

The V call is TRBV18, the J call TRBJ2-7; 9 nucleotides match TRBD1. The sequence came from a female donor with Graves disease. The sequences come from peripheral blood mononuclear cells (PBMCs), collected when the disease was refractory, from a patient treated with antithyroid drugs. The CDR3 here is CASSHTWDRVTEQYF. The CDR3 coding sequence is TGTGCCAGCTCACACACGTGGGACAGGGTAACCGAGCAGTACTTC.